A single TCR beta chain is shown here with its context. CDR3 length: 17 amino acids. The germline V gene encodes CDR1 LGHNA and CDR2 YNFKEQ. Trimming removed 5 bases from V and 6 bases from J; junction bases left unmatched: 8. In the study's own analysis: Reference gene primer amplification yielded estimated nucleated cell counts. Clones were sequenced by immunoSEQ multiplex PCR, and TCRdb holds only the in-frame ones, with some missing. V and J calls and clone size are as listed in that table; D and trimming were resolved from the DNA. This table has roughly 290,000 clones, around four fifths appearing once. The data belong to a study of blood T cell repertoires in COVID-19. Study at large: Sites in the United States, Italy and Spain provided acute and convalescent COVID-19 samples. PBMCs, B-cell-depleted T cells, or T cells were the source of the cDNA or gDNA that made up the material.

The chain uses TRBV4-2 and TRBJ2-3, with TRBD2 identical over 16 bases. Sequenced material: peripheral blood. The TCR sequence derives from a woman in her forties or fifties with active or convalescent COVID-19. The CDR3 coding sequence is TGTGCCAGCAGCGAAGGGACTAGCGGGAGGGCCAGGGATACGCAGTATTTT. Translation gives CASSEGTSGRARDTQYF.